This paragraph reports one T cell receptor beta chain. The sample belongs to a study of cytomegalovirus exposure and HLA in healthy donors. CDR1 is SGHNT, CDR2 YYREEE, per germline (reference sequence). Trimming took off 4 bases at V and 5 bases at J, with 18 bases between the two ends. The CDR3 totals 15 residues. PCR amplification relied on 60 Vbeta primers (plus 13 Jbeta primers). Sequencing used immunoSEQ multiplex PCR; TCRdb keeps in-frame clones, though not all of them. The sample records approximately 170,000 clones, less than 85% being singletons. The chain recombines TRBV5-4 with TRBJ1-2; D gene ambiguous. This clonotype was obtained from a male donor in good health and CMV-seronegative. What was sequenced was PBMCs. As DNA, the CDR3 is TGTGCCAGCAGCCTAGCGTTCGAGGTTGGGTATGGCTACACCTTC. Protein product: CASSLAFEVGYGYTF.